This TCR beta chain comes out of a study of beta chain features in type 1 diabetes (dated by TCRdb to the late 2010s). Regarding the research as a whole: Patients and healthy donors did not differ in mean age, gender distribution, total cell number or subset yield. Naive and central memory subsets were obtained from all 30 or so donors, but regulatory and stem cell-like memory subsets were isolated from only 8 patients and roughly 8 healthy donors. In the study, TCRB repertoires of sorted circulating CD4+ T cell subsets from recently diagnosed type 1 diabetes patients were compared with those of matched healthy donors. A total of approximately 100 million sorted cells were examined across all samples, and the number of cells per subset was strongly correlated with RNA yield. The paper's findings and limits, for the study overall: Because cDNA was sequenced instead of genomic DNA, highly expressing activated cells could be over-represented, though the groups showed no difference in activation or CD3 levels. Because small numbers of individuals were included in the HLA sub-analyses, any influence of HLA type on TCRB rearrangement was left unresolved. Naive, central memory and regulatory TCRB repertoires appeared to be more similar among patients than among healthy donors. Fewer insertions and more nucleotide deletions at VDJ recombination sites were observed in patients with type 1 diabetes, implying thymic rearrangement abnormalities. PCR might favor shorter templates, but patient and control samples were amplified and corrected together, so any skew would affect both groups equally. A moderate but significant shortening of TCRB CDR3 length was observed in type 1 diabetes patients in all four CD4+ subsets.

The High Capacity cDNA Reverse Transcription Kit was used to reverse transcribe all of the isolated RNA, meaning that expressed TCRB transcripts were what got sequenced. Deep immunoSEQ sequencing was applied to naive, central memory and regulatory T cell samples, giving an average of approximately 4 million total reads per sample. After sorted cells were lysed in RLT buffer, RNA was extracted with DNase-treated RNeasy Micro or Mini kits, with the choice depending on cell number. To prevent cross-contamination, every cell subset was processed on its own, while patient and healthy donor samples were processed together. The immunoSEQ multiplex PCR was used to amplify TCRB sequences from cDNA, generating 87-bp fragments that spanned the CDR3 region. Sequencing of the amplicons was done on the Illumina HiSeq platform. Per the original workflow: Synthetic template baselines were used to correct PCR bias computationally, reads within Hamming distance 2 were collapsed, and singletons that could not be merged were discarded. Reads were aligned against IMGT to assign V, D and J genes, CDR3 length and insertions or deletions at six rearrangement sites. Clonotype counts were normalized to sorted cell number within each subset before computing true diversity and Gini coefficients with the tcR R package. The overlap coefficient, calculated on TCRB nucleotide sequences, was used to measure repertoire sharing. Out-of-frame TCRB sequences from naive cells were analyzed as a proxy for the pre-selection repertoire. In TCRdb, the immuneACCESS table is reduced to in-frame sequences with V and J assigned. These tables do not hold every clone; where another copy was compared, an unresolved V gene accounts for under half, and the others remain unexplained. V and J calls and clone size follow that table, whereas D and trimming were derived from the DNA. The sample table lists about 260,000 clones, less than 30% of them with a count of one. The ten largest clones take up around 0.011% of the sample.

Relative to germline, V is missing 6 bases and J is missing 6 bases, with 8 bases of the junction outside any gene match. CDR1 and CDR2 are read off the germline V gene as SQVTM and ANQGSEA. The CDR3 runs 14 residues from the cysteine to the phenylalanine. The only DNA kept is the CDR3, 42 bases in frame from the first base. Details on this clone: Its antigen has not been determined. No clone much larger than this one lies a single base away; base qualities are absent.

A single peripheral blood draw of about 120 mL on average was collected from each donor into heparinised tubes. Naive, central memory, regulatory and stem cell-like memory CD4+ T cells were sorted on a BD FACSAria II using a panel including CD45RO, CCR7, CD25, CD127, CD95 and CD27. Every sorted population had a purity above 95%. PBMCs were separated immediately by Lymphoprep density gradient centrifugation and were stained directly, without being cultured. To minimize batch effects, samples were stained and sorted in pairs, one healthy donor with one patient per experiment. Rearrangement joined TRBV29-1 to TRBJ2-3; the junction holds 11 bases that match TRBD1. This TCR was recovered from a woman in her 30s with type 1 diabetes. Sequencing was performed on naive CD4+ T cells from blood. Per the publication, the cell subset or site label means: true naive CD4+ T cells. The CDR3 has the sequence CSVTGQGAGDTQYF. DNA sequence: TGCAGCGTCACCGGACAGGGGGCAGGGGATACGCAGTATTTT.